The 27 T cell receptor beta chains given below trace back to one sample, sequenced in a study of PD-L1 blockade in urothelial cancer (dated by TCRdb to about 2017). The method behind the library was the immunoSEQ multiplex PCR assay. Here the immuneACCESS table is served through TCRdb, limited to in-frame sequences with V and J called. Missing clones are a known gap in these copies; in checked studies unresolved V genes cover under half, and the rest lacks a known reason. This sample holds about 30,000 clones; over 75% were observed only once. 15% to 19% of the sample goes to the ten largest clones. The meaning of the sample's time point label: pretreatment peripheral blood. The sequencing here drew on PBMCs, taken around atezolizumab (anti-PD-L1) treatment. The source is a man aged 60 to 75 with urothelial cancer.

The CDR3 DNA reads as TGTGCCATCAGCGAGGGAGGAGGGACGGGCTCTGGGGCCAACGTCCTGACTTTC. This sequence encodes CAISEGGGTGSGANVLTF. The chain combines TRBV10-3 with TRBJ2-6; the D gene is possibly TRBD2 (6 bases). With 6 bases removed from V and 0 bases from J, the gap between germline ends came to 18 bases. Germline-derived CDR1 and CDR2 are ENHRY and SYGVKD. The CDR3 has 18 residues.

V is TRBV19 and J is TRBJ1-2; 8 bases agree with TRBD1. With V trimmed by 5 bases and J by 6 bases, 5 bases remained unmatched. CDR1 LNHDA and CDR2 SQIVND come from the germline V gene (reference sequence). The CDR3 contains 13 residues. The CDR3 is CASSETGEDGYTF. The CDR3 DNA is TGTGCCAGTAGTGAGACAGGGGAGGATGGCTACACCTTC.

The chain joins TRBV7-6 to TRBJ2-4; D is perhaps TRBD2 (7 bases). The CDR3 length is 18 residues. Germline V gene sequence: CDR1 SGHVS, CDR2 FNYEAQ. Deletions cut 5 bases from V and 3 bases from J, with 23 bases between. The chain's CDR3 is CASSPRRDAGAGKNIQYF. The CDR3, as DNA: TGTGCCAGCAGCCCCCGCCGGGATGCGGGGGCCGGCAAAAACATTCAGTACTTC.

The rearrangement links TRBV12-5 to TRBJ2-5; D perhaps matches TRBD2 (6 bases). This CDR3 has 14 amino acids. V shed 1 base and J shed 5 bases, with 11 bases lying between them. Germline assignment: CDR1 LGHNT and CDR2 FRNRAP. CDR3 loop: CASGLDGGWETQYF. The CDR3 coding sequence is TGTGCTAGTGGTTTGGATGGGGGGTGGGAGACCCAGTACTTC. Based on the CDR3 plus reference TRBV12-5 and TRBJ2-5, the full variable domain is DARVTQTPRHKVTEMGQEVTMRCQPILGHNTVFWYRQTMMQGLELLAYFRNRAPLDDSGMPKDRFSAEMPDATLATLKIQPSEPRDSAVYFCASGLDGGWETQYFGPGTRLLVL.

V gene TRBV11-3 combines with J gene TRBJ2-5; unclear D gene. The CDR3 totals 13 residues. Per the germline V gene, CDR1 is SGHNT and CDR2 is YENEEA. Trimming stripped 5 bases from V and 4 bases from J, with 11 bases between. The CDR3 sequence is CASSRDNLETQYF. CDR3 nucleotide sequence: TGTGCCAGCAGCCGAGATAACCTAGAGACCCAGTACTTC.

This sequence joins TRBV19 and TRBJ1-4; perhaps TRBD1 as D (5 bases). Germline values: CDR1 LNHDA, CDR2 SQIVND (reference sequence). Trimming left V 7 bases short and J 4 bases short, with 16 bases between. The CDR3 consists of 15 residues. The CDR3 DNA reads as TGTGCCAGTAACCAGGGCCCCTCCGGTAATGAAAAACTGTTTTTT. It translates to CASNQGPSGNEKLFF.

The chain carries TRBV21-1 and TRBJ2-6; the table's TRBD2 call for D was not verified on the DNA. TRBV21-1 is annotated as a pseudogene. This CDR3 is 19 amino acids long. CDR3: CASVLKGGLAGAGANVLTF. CDR3 DNA sequence: TGTGCCAGCGTCTTAAAAGGAGGACTAGCGGGTGCTGGGGCCAACGTCCTGACTTTC.

The V call is TRBV10-3, the J call TRBJ1-1; the match to TRBD1 covers 9 bases. Germline V CDR1 and CDR2: ENHRY, SYGVKD. The CDR3 runs 15 residues. V shed 4 bases, J shed 1 base, and the junction held 4 bases outside the gene matches. The CDR3 DNA follows: TGTGCCATCAGTGGGACAGGGGCGACGAACACTGAAGCTTTCTTT. This encodes CAISGTGATNTEAFF.

V is TRBV29-1 and J is TRBJ1-5; 9 bases fit TRBD1. The CDR3 runs 13 residues. Germline trimming cut 3 bases from V and 10 bases from J; bases unmatched to any gene: 7. The germline gives CDR1 SQVTM, CDR2 ANQGSEA. This CDR3 reads CSVDSGQGGPQHF. The CDR3 DNA follows: TGCAGCGTTGACTCGGGACAGGGAGGCCCCCAGCATTTT.

The chain joins TRBV10-3 to TRBJ2-3, with TRBD1 matching over 7 bases. Trimming at V came to 5 bases and at J to 0 bases, leaving 5 bases not matched to a gene. Per the germline V gene, CDR1 is ENHRY and CDR2 is SYGVKD. This CDR3 spans 15 amino acids. CDR3 region: CAISKQGRSTDTQYF. CDR3 DNA: TGTGCCATCAGTAAACAGGGGCGAAGCACAGATACGCAGTATTTT.

The V gene is TRBV7-9, the J gene TRBJ2-1; D unresolved. CDR1 SEHNR and CDR2 FQNEAQ come from the germline V gene (reference sequence). This CDR3 region has 14 residues. Trimming pared 0 bases from V and 3 bases from J, leaving 6 bases between. CDR3 DNA: TGTGCCAGCAGCTTAGCCAGAGGCTACAATGAGCAGTTCTTC. Amino acids: CASSLARGYNEQFF. The full variable domain, its missing parts supplied by reference TRBV7-9 and TRBJ2-1, is DTGVSQNPRHKITKRGQNVTFRCDPISEHNRLYWYRQTLGQGPEFLTYFQNEAQLEKSRLLSDRFSAERPKGSFSTLEIQRTEQGDSAMYLCASSLARGYNEQFFGPGTRLTVL.

The CDR3 DNA reads as TGTGCCAGCAGCCAAGAGAGCAGGGGCGACTATGGCTACACCTTC. This codes for CASSQESRGDYGYTF. This chain joins TRBV4-2 and TRBJ1-2; perhaps TRBD1 as D (6 bases). Trimming removed 0 bases at V and 3 bases at J, with 11 bases between. Germline CDR1 reads LGHNA; CDR2 reads YNFKEQ. The CDR3 consists of 15 residues.

This clone was picked up one time. The chain links TRBV9 to TRBJ2-7, with D perhaps TRBD2 (5 bases). The CDR3 contains 14 residues. Per germline, CDR1 SGDLS and CDR2 YYNGEE. V was cut by 0 bases and J by 4 bases, with 11 bases left in between. CDR3 amino acids: CASSVAGAAYEQYF. The CDR3 nucleotides read TGTGCCAGCAGCGTAGCAGGAGCGGCATACGAGCAGTACTTC.

This clone was seen only a few times. This chain connects TRBV6-6 to TRBJ2-2; 7 bases are a match to TRBD1. V trimming: 6 bases; J trimming: 1 base; junction bases outside the gene matches: 2. This CDR3 spans 14 amino acids. Germline values: CDR1 MNHNY, CDR2 SVGAGI (reference sequence). CDR3 bases: TGTGCCAGCAGCCGGACAGGGAACACCGGGGAGCTGTTTTTT. It encodes CASSRTGNTGELFF.

The DNA of the CDR3 is TGCGCCAGCAGCTTGGAGCCTAGCGGGATCGGCACAGATACGCAGTATTTT. It specifies CASSLEPSGIGTDTQYF. The chain couples TRBV5-1 to TRBJ2-3, with TRBD2 matching 9 bases. The CDR3 consists of 17 residues. V gave up 0 bases and J gave up 1 base; unmatched junction bases: 6. CDR1 is SGHRS and CDR2 is YFSETQ in the germline V gene.

The genes are TRBV30 and TRBJ2-7; D perhaps matches TRBD1 (6 bases). In germline, CDR1 is GTSNPN, CDR2 SVGIG (reference sequence). Trimming removed 6 bases from V and 6 bases from J, with 18 bases in between. This CDR3 comprises 13 residues. The CDR3 nucleotides read TGTGCCTGCCAAGAGGGGACAAATCCCGAGCAGTACTTC. It translates to CACQEGTNPEQYF.

This chain joins TRBV9 and TRBJ1-1, with D possibly matching TRBD1 (5 bases). Per the germline V gene, CDR1 is SGDLS and CDR2 is YYNGEE. V was clipped by 0 bases and J by 4 bases, with 10 bases between them. The CDR3 sequence is 14 residues long. CDR3 amino acids: CASSVESGGTEAFF. DNA for the CDR3: TGTGCCAGCAGCGTAGAGAGCGGGGGCACTGAAGCTTTCTTT.

This chain connects TRBV6-5 to TRBJ1-4; D gene ambiguous. V dropped 6 bases and J dropped 3 bases, with 11 bases sitting between them. Germline V gives CDR1 MNHEY, CDR2 SVGAGI. The CDR3 has 14 amino acids. The CDR3 DNA reads TGTGCCAGCAGGAACAGTATGGCTAATGAAAAACTGTTTTTT. Translating it yields CASRNSMANEKLFF.

The V and J genes are TRBV19 and TRBJ1-5; 12 bases line up with TRBD1. The germline V gene encodes CDR1 LNHDA and CDR2 SQIVND (reference sequence). CDR3 size: 19 residues. V gave up 8 bases and J gave up 2 bases; unmatched junction bases: 16. CDR3 residues: CASAVWGQGAPIGNQPQHF. The CDR3 nucleotides read TGTGCCAGTGCGGTGTGGGGACAGGGGGCACCGATAGGCAATCAGCCCCAGCATTTT.

The chain recombines TRBV6-1 with TRBJ1-5, with a possible D match to TRBD1 (5 bases). Germline-derived CDR1 and CDR2 are MNHNS and SASEGT. The CDR3 spans 14 residues. Trimming took 5 bases from V and 0 from J, leaving 8 bases between them. CDR3 DNA: TGTGCCAGCAGTTCTACAGGTAGCAATCAGCCCCAGCATTTT. It translates to CASSSTGSNQPQHF.

This chain uses TRBV2 with TRBJ1-5; 8 bases agree with TRBD1. The germline CDR1 and CDR2 sequences are SNHLY and FYNNEI. This CDR3 spans 15 amino acids. J was trimmed by 3 bases and V by 5 bases; bases with no gene match: 6. The CDR3 loop is CASSLGQDNNQPQHF. CDR3 nucleotides: TGTGCCAGCAGTTTGGGACAGGACAACAATCAGCCCCAGCATTTT.

The CDR3 reads CASSVVGGTNEKLFF. CDR3 coding DNA: TGTGCCAGCAGCGTAGTAGGGGGCACTAATGAAAAACTGTTTTTT. This chain links TRBV9 with TRBJ1-4, with 7 bases fitting TRBD1. The CDR3 spans 15 residues. Trimming took 0 bases from V and 2 from J; bases not matched to a gene: 1. The germline gives CDR1 SGDLS, CDR2 YYNGEE.

Comment on this clone: A junction boundary mismatches the germline segment, possibly from a read error. The V call is TRBV6-5, the J call TRBJ2-5; possibly TRBD1 for D (6 bases). CDR3 length equals 13 residues. Germline CDR1 is MNHEY and CDR2 is SVGAGI. The CDR3 region is CASSNSQGGTQYF. The CDR3 nucleotides read TGTGCCAGCAGTAACTCCCAAGGGGGGACCCAGTACTTC.

By share, this clone ranks as large (0.1 to 1%). The chain uses TRBV6-5 and TRBJ1-1, with TRBD1 matching 7 bases. The CDR3 loop spans 13 amino acids. The V segment lost 8 bases and the J segment 11 bases; nucleotides outside the gene matches: 14. CDR1 is MNHEY, CDR2 SVGAGI, per germline. The CDR3 coding sequence is TGTGCCAGCTCCCGAGGGACAGACGGCGCGGCTTTCTTT. Translated: CASSRGTDGAAFF.

The V call is TRBV19, the J call TRBJ2-7; 7 bases match TRBD1. CDR1 is LNHDA, CDR2 SQIVND, per germline (reference sequence). This CDR3 has 14 residues. V dropped 5 bases and J dropped 3; count of bases not matched to a gene: 7. Here the CDR3 reads CASSPPGQNYEQYF. In DNA, the CDR3 is TGTGCCAGTAGTCCCCCGGGACAGAACTACGAGCAGTACTTC.

This chain uses TRBV11-2 with TRBJ2-3; maybe TRBD2 (6 bases). V gave up 0 bases and J gave up 6 bases, with 19 bases separating them. Looked up from germline, CDR1 is SGHAT and CDR2 is FQNNGV. This CDR3 contains 17 residues. The CDR3 sequence is CASSLEGVTSPEDTQYF. DNA for the CDR3: TGTGCCAGCAGCTTAGAGGGGGTGACTAGTCCTGAGGATACGCAGTATTTT.

The genes are TRBV7-8 and TRBJ2-1, with 11 bases identical to TRBD2. Germline trimming cut 4 bases from V and 7 bases from J; bases unmatched to any gene: 6. Germline CDR1 SGHVS, CDR2 FQNEAQ. CDR3 length: 15 amino acids. The CDR3 DNA reads as TGTGCCAGCAGCTCAGCTAGCGGGAGGACTAATGAGCAGTTCTTC. It yields the protein CASSSASGRTNEQFF.